This paragraph covers one T cell receptor beta chain sequence. The record originates from a study of blood T cell repertoires in COVID-19. The overall study: The origin of the acute and convalescent COVID-19 samples was the United States, Italy and Spain. Nucleic acid was either cDNA or gDNA, and it came from T cells, B-cell-depleted T cells, or PBMCs.

As handled by the study authors: It was from reference gene primer amplification that nucleated cell counts were estimated. Using immunoSEQ multiplex PCR, the repertoire was profiled, and TCRdb retains in-frame clones only, with some absent. Clone size and V and J calls were adopted from that table, with D and trimming inferred from the DNA. The table lists over 450,000 clones, roughly nine tenths of them singletons. While infection was still active, Seattle patients were enrolled and then followed longitudinally. The specimen sequenced was peripheral blood. This clonotype originated in a man between 18 and 29 years old with COVID-19, enrolled during active disease.

The CDR3 DNA sequence: TGTGCCAGCAGCTTGGGAGTGAGAGAGGCTAACTATGGCTACACCTTC. This sequence encodes CASSLGVREANYGYTF. The chain recombines TRBV5-5 with TRBJ1-2; D is undetermined. CDR1 and CDR2 (germline): SGHKS, YYEKEE (reference sequence). Deletions cut 0 bases from V and 0 bases from J, with 12 bases between. The CDR3 runs 16 residues.